These 17 T cell receptor beta chains were sequenced from one sample in a study of technical replicates of blood from a few donors. Profiled with immunoSEQ multiplex PCR; TCRdb holds only in-frame clones, not every one. The data hold about 89,000 clones, with roughly 94% observed a single time. Material for sequencing was T cells isolated from PBMCs. The receptors were sampled from a human donor in good health.

The chain couples TRBV13 to TRBJ1-6; D gene ambiguous. The CDR3 has 14 residues. V lost 5 bases, J lost 5 bases, and 10 bases lay in between. Germline V lookup: CDR1 PRHDT, CDR2 FYEKMQ (reference sequence). The CDR3 coding sequence is TGTGCCAGCAGCCCCCGGGGTCATAATTCACCCCTCCACTTT. This gives the protein CASSPRGHNSPLHF.

DNA of the CDR3: TGTGCCAGCAGAAGGGCGCGGGACGATTTTGTGGGGGTGGGTATCAATGAGCAGTTCTTC. Its protein product is CASRRARDDFVGVGINEQFF. The chain joins TRBV27 to TRBJ2-1; possibly TRBD2 for D (6 bases). The CDR3 contains 20 residues. Germline CDR1 and CDR2: MNHEY and SMNVEV (reference sequence). The V gene lost 6 bases and the J gene lost 6 bases, with 33 bases spanning the gap.

The chain couples TRBV7-6 to TRBJ2-3; TRBD2 matches at 15 bases. Germline lookup yields CDR1 SGHVS and CDR2 FNYEAQ. J lost 6 bases, V lost 2 bases, and 6 bases had no gene match. The CDR3 runs 17 residues. The CDR3 nucleotides are TGTGCCAGCAGCTTACCCTGGACTAGCGGGGGGGCTGATACGCAGTATTTT. Amino acid sequence: CASSLPWTSGGADTQYF.

The V call is TRBV7-9, the J call TRBJ2-5, with 7 bases matching TRBD2. V was pared by 2 bases and J by 1 base, with 10 bases of the junction left unmatched. Looked up from germline, CDR1 is SEHNR and CDR2 is FQNEAQ (reference sequence). The length of the CDR3 is 17 residues. The CDR3 DNA sequence: TGTGCCAGCAGCTTAAGTCGGAGCCGGGGGGTCCAAGAGACCCAGTACTTC. Translated: CASSLSRSRGVQETQYF.

The rearrangement joins TRBV4-1 to TRBJ2-7; D call uncertain. V was clipped by 1 base and J by 5 bases, with 6 bases between them. This CDR3 spans 12 amino acids. Germline loops: CDR1 MGHRA, CDR2 YSYEKL. CDR3 in amino acids: CASSQGGDEQYF. The CDR3 DNA reads as TGCGCCAGCAGCCAAGGAGGCGACGAGCAGTACTTC.

This chain uses TRBV4-2 with TRBJ1-1; no clear D gene. Germline V gives CDR1 LGHNA, CDR2 YNFKEQ. This CDR3 has 14 residues. The V and J ends lost 2 bases and 1 base respectively, with 8 bases between them. CDR3 nucleotide sequence: TGTGCCAGCAGCCAACCCGGCGGGAACACTGAAGCTTTCTTT. Protein product: CASSQPGGNTEAFF.

The chain joins TRBV6-5 to TRBJ2-1; D is possibly TRBD1 (5 bases). The CDR3 runs to 14 residues. Germline assignment: CDR1 MNHEY and CDR2 SVGAGI. Deletions cut 6 bases from V and 0 bases from J, with 9 bases between. This CDR3 is CASRTGSSYNEQFF. Written as DNA, the CDR3 is TGTGCCAGCAGAACAGGAAGCTCCTACAATGAGCAGTTCTTC.

The rearrangement uses TRBV2 and TRBJ2-3; 7 bases map to TRBD2. This CDR3 spans 17 amino acids. CDR1 and CDR2 from the germline V gene are SNHLY and FYNNEI. With V trimmed by 3 bases and J by 6 bases, 15 bases remained unmatched. The CDR3 protein is CASSELSSGRSGDTQYF. Written as DNA, the CDR3 is TGTGCCAGCAGTGAGCTCTCTAGCGGTAGGTCAGGTGATACGCAGTATTTT.

The chain links TRBV7-2 to TRBJ2-7; TRBD2 might be the D (5 bases). In germline, CDR1 is SGHTA, CDR2 FQGNSA. The germline V and J ends were trimmed by 2 bases and 2 bases, with 10 bases remaining between them. CDR3 length equals 14 residues. The CDR3 bases are TGTGCCAGCAGCTTAACAAGCGGAGCCTACGAGCAGTACTTC. Translating gives CASSLTSGAYEQYF.

This chain's CDR3 is CASSFPPGTTGGRAGETQYF. For the CDR3, the DNA is TGTGCCAGCAGTTTTCCCCCGGGGACAACGGGAGGGAGGGCCGGAGAGACCCAGTACTTC. The V gene is TRBV28, the J gene TRBJ2-5; the match to TRBD2 covers 8 bases. CDR1 and CDR2 from the germline V gene are MDHEN and SYDVKM. This CDR3 contains 20 residues. Losses at the gene ends were 3 bases for V and 4 bases for J; bases not matched to a gene: 22. The entire variable domain, with the rest obtained from reference TRBV28 and TRBJ2-5, is as follows: DVKVTQSSRYLVKRTGEKVFLECVQDMDHENMFWYRQDPGLGLRLIYFSYDVKMKEKGDIPEGYSVSREKKERFSLILESASTNQTSMYLCASSFPPGTTGGRAGETQYFGPGTRLLVL.

This chain uses TRBV30 with TRBJ1-6; 7 bases agree with TRBD1. Losses at the gene ends were 3 bases for V and 3 bases for J; bases not matched to a gene: 5. Germline lookup yields CDR1 GTSNPN and CDR2 SVGIG (reference sequence). CDR3 length: 15 residues. The CDR3 here is CAWSTGDSYNSPLHF. CDR3 DNA: TGTGCCTGGAGCACTGGGGACAGCTATAATTCACCCCTCCACTTT.

The V and J genes are TRBV2 and TRBJ1-4; 8 nucleotides align to TRBD1. V gave up 5 bases and J gave up 7 bases; unmatched junction bases: 9. In germline, CDR1 is SNHLY, CDR2 FYNNEI. The CDR3 covers 15 residues. The DNA of the CDR3 is TGTGCCAGCAGTACCCAGGGGGCAGGAGGTGAAAAACTGTTTTTT. This codes for CASSTQGAGGEKLFF.

The rearrangement uses TRBV9 and TRBJ1-1; a possible D gene is TRBD1 (6 bases). V lost 2 bases, J lost 1 base, and 9 bases lay in between. The CDR3 extends over 14 amino acids. From germline, CDR1 is SGDLS and CDR2 YYNGEE. CDR3 protein: CASSVSGQNTEAFF. The CDR3 region has the DNA TGTGCCAGCAGCGTTTCGGGACAGAACACTGAAGCTTTCTTT.

The CDR3 spells CASSYLAKGARDGYTF. CDR3 bases: TGTGCCAGCAGTTATTTGGCGAAGGGGGCGAGGGATGGCTACACCTTC. This rearrangement joins TRBV27 to TRBJ1-2; 7 bases map to TRBD1. This CDR3 is built from 16 residues. CDR1 is MNHEY, CDR2 SMNVEV, per germline (reference sequence). The junction had 14 bases not matched to a gene; V was cut back by 4 bases and J by 6 bases.

This sequence joins TRBV4-1 and TRBJ1-1; tentatively, D is TRBD1 (6 bases). Trimming pared 2 bases from V and 4 bases from J, leaving 14 bases between. CDR1 is MGHRA, CDR2 YSYEKL, per germline. The CDR3 covers 15 residues. This CDR3 reads CASSQNRDLSTEAFF. CDR3 in DNA: TGCGCCAGCAGCCAAAACAGGGATTTGAGCACTGAAGCTTTCTTT.

The CDR3 region is CASSLGDWQETQYF. CDR3 nucleotide sequence: TGCGCCAGCAGCTTGGGTGACTGGCAAGAGACCCAGTACTTC. The rearrangement links TRBV5-1 to TRBJ2-5, with D hard to call. CDR1 is SGHRS, CDR2 YFSETQ, per germline. The CDR3 consists of 14 residues. V lost 0 bases to trimming and J lost 2 bases, with 8 bases between them. The entire variable domain, with the rest obtained from reference TRBV5-1 and TRBJ2-5, is as follows: KAGVTQTPRYLIKTRGQQVTLSCSPISGHRSVSWYQQTPGQGLQFLFEYFSETQRNKGNFPGRFSGRQFSNSRSEMNVSTLELGDSALYLCASSLGDWQETQYFGPGTRLLVL.

The chain employs TRBV5-1 and TRBJ2-2, with a tentative D call TRBD1 (5 bases). The V end lost 0 bases, the J end lost 8 bases, and 8 bases lay between the germline ends. Looked up from germline, CDR1 is SGHRS and CDR2 is YFSETQ. This CDR3 has 13 amino acids. CDR3 bases: TGCGCCAGCAGCTTGGAGGGGCCTGGGGAGCTGTTTTTT. This gives the protein CASSLEGPGELFF.